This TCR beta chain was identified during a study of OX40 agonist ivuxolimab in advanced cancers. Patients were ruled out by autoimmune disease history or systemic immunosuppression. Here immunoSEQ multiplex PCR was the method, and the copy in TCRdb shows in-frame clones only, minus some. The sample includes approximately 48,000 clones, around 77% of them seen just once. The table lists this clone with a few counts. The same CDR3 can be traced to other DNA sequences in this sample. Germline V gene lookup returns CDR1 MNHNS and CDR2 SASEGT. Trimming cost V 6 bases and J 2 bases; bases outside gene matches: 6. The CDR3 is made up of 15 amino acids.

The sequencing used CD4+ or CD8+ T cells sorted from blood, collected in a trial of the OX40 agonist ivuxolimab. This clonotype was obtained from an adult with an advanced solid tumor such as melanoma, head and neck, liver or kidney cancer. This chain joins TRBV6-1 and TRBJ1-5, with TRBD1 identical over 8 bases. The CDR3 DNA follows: TGTGCCAGCAGCCTCGGACAGGGAGGCAATCAGCCCCAGCATTTT. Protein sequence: CASSLGQGGNQPQHF.